In its sample, the clone carrying this T cell receptor beta chain was seen once. This entry is derived from a study of control samples from healthy donors and cancer patients. Germline CDR1 and CDR2: MNHEY and SMNVEV (reference sequence). V was trimmed by 6 bases and J by 0 bases, leaving 13 bases between them. The CDR3 is 15 residues long. Clones were read by immunoSEQ multiplex PCR, and TCRdb kept only the in-frame ones, dropping some. The table includes 110,000 to 150,000 clones, around 90% detected once. The chain carries TRBV27 and TRBJ2-3; D tentatively fits TRBD1 or TRBD2 (5 bases each). The origin of this receptor is a man aged 25-45 years in good health. The material sequenced was blood. CDR3 DNA sequence: TGTGCCAGCAGCCAGGAGGACACTAGCACAGATACGCAGTATTTT. Its translation is CASSQEDTSTDTQYF.